Shown below are 13 T cell receptor beta chains from a single sample sequenced in a study of T cell responses to AZD1222 COVID-19 vaccine. Profiled with immunoSEQ multiplex PCR; TCRdb holds only in-frame clones, not every one. The repertoire consists of about 160,000 clones, with roughly 88% occurring once and the leading ten covering approximately 4.5%. The sequences come from peripheral blood, collected 28 days after the second AZD1222 dose. These TCRs come from an adult who received the AZD1222 COVID-19 vaccine.

DNA for the CDR3: TGTGCCAGCAGCCAAGCCTCAGCGGGGGGTGAAGATACGCAGTATTTT. This translates into CASSQASAGGEDTQYF. The V call is TRBV3-1 (or the pseudogene TRBV3-2), the J call TRBJ2-3; 9 nucleotides align to TRBD2. The trim removed 1 base at V and 5 bases at J, leaving 7 bases unmatched. Germline loops: CDR1 LGHDT, CDR2 YNNKEL (reference sequence). CDR3 size: 16 residues.

The chain employs TRBV7-9 and TRBJ2-7; TRBD1 aligns across 9 bases. V was pared by 5 bases and J by 5 bases, with 7 bases of the junction left unmatched. The germline V gene has CDR1 SEHNR and CDR2 FQNEAQ (reference sequence). The CDR3 sequence is 14 residues long. The CDR3: CASSHRDRANEQYF. The DNA for the CDR3 is TGTGCCAGCAGCCACCGGGACAGGGCTAACGAGCAGTACTTC. Using reference TRBV7-9 and TRBJ2-7 for the parts outside the CDR3, the full variable domain is DTGVSQNPRHKITKRGQNVTFRCDPISEHNRLYWYRQTLGQGPEFLTYFQNEAQLEKSRLLSDRFSAERPKGSFSTLEIQRTEQGDSAMYLCASSHRDRANEQYFGPGTRLTVT.

DNA for the CDR3: TGTGCCAGCAGTAAGGGTGAAAAACTGTTTTTT. Residues: CASSKGEKLFF. The rearrangement uses TRBV27 and TRBJ1-4; D ambiguous. V was trimmed by 5 bases and J by 7 bases, leaving 5 bases between them. The CDR3 consists of 11 residues. Germline values: CDR1 MNHEY, CDR2 SMNVEV (reference sequence).

The chain is built from TRBV30 and TRBJ1-4; perhaps TRBD1 as D (5 bases). Trimming cost V 1 base and J 10 bases, with 16 bases left between them. This CDR3 has 14 amino acids. In germline, CDR1 is GTSNPN, CDR2 SVGIG (reference sequence). The CDR3, as DNA: TGTGCCTGGAGTGCGACAGTCCAGGTGGGAAAACTGTTTTTT. Residues: CAWSATVQVGKLFF.

The V and J genes are TRBV10-2 and TRBJ1-1; TRBD1 is a possible D gene (5 bases). CDR3 length equals 15 residues. CDR1 and CDR2 (germline): WSHSY, SAAADI. Trimming shortened V by 3 bases and J by 3 bases, and 14 bases separated the two germline ends. The CDR3 here is CASSDFAGQDTEAFF. Written as DNA, the CDR3 is TGCGCCAGCAGTGATTTTGCGGGGCAAGACACTGAAGCTTTCTTT.

The V and J genes are TRBV14 and TRBJ1-1; TRBD1 matches 8 bases. CDR3 length: 14 amino acids. Germline CDR1 reads SGHDN; CDR2 reads FVKESK. Unmatched junction bases numbered 7, after V lost 5 bases and J lost 5 bases. Here the CDR3 reads CASSLTGVGTEAFF. In nucleotides, the CDR3 is TGTGCCAGCAGCTTGACAGGGGTGGGGACTGAAGCTTTCTTT.

This clone was seen a single time. The J gene is TRBJ2-3, the V gene TRBV5-1, with D perhaps given as TRBD1 or TRBD2 (5 bases each). This CDR3 has 16 amino acids. Germline assignment: CDR1 SGHRS and CDR2 YFSETQ. The V and J ends lost 0 bases and 3 bases respectively, with 14 bases between them. The CDR3 DNA reads TGCGCCAGCAGCTTGGTAGGAGCTGGGGGTACAGATACGCAGTATTTT. Amino acids: CASSLVGAGGTDTQYF.

The V and J genes are TRBV6-5 and TRBJ1-4, with D tentatively TRBD1 (6 bases). CDR1 is MNHEY and CDR2 is SVGAGI in the germline V gene. The CDR3 contains 16 residues. V dropped 2 bases and J dropped 8 bases, with 18 bases sitting between them. The CDR3: CASSYRGVRLGEKLFF. DNA for the CDR3: TGTGCCAGCAGTTACAGGGGGGTCAGGCTTGGAGAAAAACTGTTTTTT.

This clone occurred once. The genes are TRBV27 and TRBJ1-2, with TRBD1 matching over 7 bases. CDR3 size: 12 residues. CDR1 and CDR2 from the germline V gene are MNHEY and SMNVEV (reference sequence). The trim removed 5 bases at V and 6 bases at J, leaving 3 bases unmatched. The CDR3 loop is CASSLQGDGYTF. The CDR3 DNA reads as TGTGCCAGCAGTCTCCAGGGGGATGGCTACACCTTC.

This chain joins TRBV6-5 and TRBJ1-4, with a weak D call TRBD1 (6 bases). Germline CDR1 and CDR2: MNHEY and SVGAGI. V was clipped by 10 bases and J by 0 bases, with 15 bases between them. CDR3 length: 15 amino acids. In DNA, the CDR3 is TGTGCCACAATCACAGGGTACTCAACTAATGAAAAACTGTTTTTT. Translating it yields CATITGYSTNEKLFF.

The rearrangement uses TRBV4-2 and TRBJ2-1; tentatively, D is TRBD2 (5 bases). The CDR3 runs to 13 residues. V lost 3 bases and J lost 5, with 8 bases in between. CDR1 and CDR2 (germline): LGHNA, YNFKEQ. CDR3 sequence (DNA): TGTGCCAGCAGCCACCTAGCACACAATGAGCAGTTCTTC. This sequence encodes CASSHLAHNEQFF.

This clone was recorded only once. The J gene is TRBJ2-3, the V gene TRBV9; weak D call: TRBD1 (5 bases). The CDR3 spans 15 residues. CDR1 is SGDLS and CDR2 is YYNGEE in the germline V gene. V was cut by 0 bases and J by 6 bases, with 14 bases left in between. The CDR3 is CASSVETAPGDTQYF. In DNA, the CDR3 is TGTGCCAGCAGCGTAGAAACGGCACCAGGGGATACGCAGTATTTT.

The chain combines TRBV9 with TRBJ1-2; the D gene is possibly TRBD1 (5 bases). Trimming took 3 bases from V and 3 from J, leaving 15 bases between them. This CDR3 comprises 15 residues. Germline loops: CDR1 SGDLS, CDR2 YYNGEE. DNA for the CDR3: TGTGCCAGCAGCGGGAGTGGGGCTCTAGACTATGGCTACACCTTC. Translation: CASSGSGALDYGYTF.